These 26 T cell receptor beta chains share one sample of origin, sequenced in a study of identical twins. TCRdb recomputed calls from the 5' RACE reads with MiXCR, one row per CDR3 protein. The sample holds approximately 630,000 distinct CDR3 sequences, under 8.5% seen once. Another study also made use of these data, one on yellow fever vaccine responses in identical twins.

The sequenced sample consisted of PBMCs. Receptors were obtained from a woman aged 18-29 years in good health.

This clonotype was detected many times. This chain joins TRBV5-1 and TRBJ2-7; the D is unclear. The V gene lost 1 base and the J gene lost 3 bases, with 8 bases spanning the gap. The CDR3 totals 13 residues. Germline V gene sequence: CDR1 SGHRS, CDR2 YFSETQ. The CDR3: CASSLSGFYEQYF. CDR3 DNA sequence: TGCGCCAGCAGCTTGTCAGGTTTCTACGAGCAGTACTTC.

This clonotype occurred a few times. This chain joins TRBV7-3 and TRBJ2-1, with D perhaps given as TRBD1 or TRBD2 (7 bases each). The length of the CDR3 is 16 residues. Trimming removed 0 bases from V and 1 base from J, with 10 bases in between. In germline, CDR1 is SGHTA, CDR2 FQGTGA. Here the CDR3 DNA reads TGTGCCAGCAGCTTAACGCAGGGGGGGTCCTACAATGAGCAGTTCTTC. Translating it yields CASSLTQGGSYNEQFF.

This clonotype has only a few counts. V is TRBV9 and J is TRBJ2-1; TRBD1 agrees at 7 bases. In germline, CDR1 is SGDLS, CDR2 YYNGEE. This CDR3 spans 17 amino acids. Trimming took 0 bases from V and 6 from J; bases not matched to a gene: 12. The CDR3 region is CASSVGVGQVFSNEQFF. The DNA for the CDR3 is TGTGCCAGCAGCGTAGGAGTTGGACAGGTGTTTAGCAATGAGCAGTTCTTC.

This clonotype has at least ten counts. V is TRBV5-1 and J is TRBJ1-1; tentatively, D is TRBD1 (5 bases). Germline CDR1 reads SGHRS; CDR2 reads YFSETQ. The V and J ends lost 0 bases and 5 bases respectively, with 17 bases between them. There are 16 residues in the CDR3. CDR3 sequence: CASSLAPTAGTTEAFF. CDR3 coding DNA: TGCGCCAGCAGCTTGGCCCCTACCGCTGGGACGACTGAAGCTTTCTTT.

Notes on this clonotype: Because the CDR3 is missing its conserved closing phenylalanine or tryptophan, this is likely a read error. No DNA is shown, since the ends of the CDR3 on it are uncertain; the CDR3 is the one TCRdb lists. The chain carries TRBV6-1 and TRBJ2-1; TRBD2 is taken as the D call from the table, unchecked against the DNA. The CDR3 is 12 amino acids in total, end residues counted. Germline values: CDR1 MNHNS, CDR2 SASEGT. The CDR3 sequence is CASSILTGASPI.

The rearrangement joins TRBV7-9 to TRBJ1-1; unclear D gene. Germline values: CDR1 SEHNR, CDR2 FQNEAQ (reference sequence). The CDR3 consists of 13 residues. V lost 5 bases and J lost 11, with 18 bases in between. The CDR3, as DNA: TGTGCCAGCAGCGACCGGGCAGAATTGTATGCTTTCTTT. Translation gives CASSDRAELYAFF.

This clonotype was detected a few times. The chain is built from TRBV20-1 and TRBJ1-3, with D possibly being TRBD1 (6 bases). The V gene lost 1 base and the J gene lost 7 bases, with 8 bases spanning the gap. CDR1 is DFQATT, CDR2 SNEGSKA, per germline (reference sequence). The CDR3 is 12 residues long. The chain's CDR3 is CSARGGANTIYF. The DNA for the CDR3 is TGCAGTGCTAGAGGGGGGGCGAACACCATATATTTT.

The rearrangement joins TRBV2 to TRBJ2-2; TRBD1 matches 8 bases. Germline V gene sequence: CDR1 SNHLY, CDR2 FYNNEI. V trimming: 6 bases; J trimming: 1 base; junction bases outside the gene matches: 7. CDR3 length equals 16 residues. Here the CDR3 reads CASSLTGAMNTGELFF. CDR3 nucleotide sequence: TGTGCCAGCAGCCTGACAGGGGCGATGAACACCGGGGAGCTGTTTTTT.

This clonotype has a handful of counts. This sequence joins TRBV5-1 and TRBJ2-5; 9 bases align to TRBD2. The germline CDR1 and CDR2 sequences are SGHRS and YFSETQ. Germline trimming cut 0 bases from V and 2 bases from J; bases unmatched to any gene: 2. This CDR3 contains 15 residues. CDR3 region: CASSLAGLAQETQYF. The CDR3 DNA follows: TGCGCCAGCAGCTTGGCGGGACTAGCTCAAGAGACCCAGTACTTC. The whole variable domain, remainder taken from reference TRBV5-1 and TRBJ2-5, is KAGVTQTPRYLIKTRGQQVTLSCSPISGHRSVSWYQQTPGQGLQFLFEYFSETQRNKGNFPGRFSGRQFSNSRSEMNVSTLELGDSALYLCASSLAGLAQETQYFGPGTRLLVL.

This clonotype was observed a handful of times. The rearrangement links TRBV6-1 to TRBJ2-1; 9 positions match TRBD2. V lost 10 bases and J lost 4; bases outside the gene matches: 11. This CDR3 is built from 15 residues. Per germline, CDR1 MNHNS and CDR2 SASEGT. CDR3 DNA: TGTGCCACCACTCGCGGGAGGGCCCCGTACAATGAGCAGTTCTTC. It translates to CATTRGRAPYNEQFF.

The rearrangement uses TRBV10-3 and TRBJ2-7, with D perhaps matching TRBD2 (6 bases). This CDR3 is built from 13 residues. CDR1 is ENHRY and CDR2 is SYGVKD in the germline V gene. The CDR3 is CAISEVGGIGLDV. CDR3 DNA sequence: TGTGCCATCAGTGAGGTGGGGGGAATTGGACTCGACGTC.

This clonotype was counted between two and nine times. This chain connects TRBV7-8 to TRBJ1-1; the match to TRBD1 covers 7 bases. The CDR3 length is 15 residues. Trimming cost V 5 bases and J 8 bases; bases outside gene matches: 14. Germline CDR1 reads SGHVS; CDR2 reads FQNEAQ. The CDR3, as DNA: TGTGCCAGCAGCCCCCTACAGGGGCTTTTCCCGGAAGCTTTCTTT. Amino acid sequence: CASSPLQGLFPEAFF.

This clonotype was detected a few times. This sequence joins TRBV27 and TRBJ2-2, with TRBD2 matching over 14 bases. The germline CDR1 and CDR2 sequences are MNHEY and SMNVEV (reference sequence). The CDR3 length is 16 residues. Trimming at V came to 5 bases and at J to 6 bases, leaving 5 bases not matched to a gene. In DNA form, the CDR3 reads TGTGCCAGCAGTATACGACTAGCGGGAGGGGCCGGGGAGCTGTTTTTT. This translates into CASSIRLAGGAGELFF.

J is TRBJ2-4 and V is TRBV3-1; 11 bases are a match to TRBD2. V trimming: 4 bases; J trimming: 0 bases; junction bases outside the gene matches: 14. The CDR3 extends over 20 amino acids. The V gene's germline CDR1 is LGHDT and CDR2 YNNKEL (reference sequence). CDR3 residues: CASSRSVPSGGPIAKNIQYF. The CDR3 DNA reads TGTGCCAGCAGCCGTTCGGTTCCTAGCGGGGGGCCCATAGCCAAAAACATTCAGTACTTC.

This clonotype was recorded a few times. For the CDR3, the DNA is TGCGCCAGCAGCTCGCAGGGGGCAGGCGCCAAAAACATTCAGTACTTC. This sequence encodes CASSSQGAGAKNIQYF. V gene TRBV5-1 combines with J gene TRBJ2-4; 8 nucleotides agree with TRBD1. The V and J ends lost 3 bases and 1 base, in that order; junction bases with no gene match: 6. CDR1 SGHRS and CDR2 YFSETQ come from the germline V gene. This CDR3 comprises 16 residues.

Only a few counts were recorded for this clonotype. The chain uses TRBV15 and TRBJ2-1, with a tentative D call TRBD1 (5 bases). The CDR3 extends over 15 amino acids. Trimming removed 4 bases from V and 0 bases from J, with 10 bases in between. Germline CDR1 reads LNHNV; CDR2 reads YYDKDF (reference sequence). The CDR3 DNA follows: TGTGCCACCAGCATGGACACCTACTCCTACAATGAGCAGTTCTTC. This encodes CATSMDTYSYNEQFF.

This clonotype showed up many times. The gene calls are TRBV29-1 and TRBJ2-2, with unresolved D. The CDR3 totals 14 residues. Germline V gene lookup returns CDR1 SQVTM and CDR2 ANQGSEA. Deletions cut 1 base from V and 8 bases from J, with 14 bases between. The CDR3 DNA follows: TGCAGCGTTGAAGGTCTAGGGTATCGGGGGGAGCTGTTTTTT. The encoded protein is CSVEGLGYRGELFF.

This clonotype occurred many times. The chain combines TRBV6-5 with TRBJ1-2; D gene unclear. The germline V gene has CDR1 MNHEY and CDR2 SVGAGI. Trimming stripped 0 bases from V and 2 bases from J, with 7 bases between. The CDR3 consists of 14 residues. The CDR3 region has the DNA TGTGCCAGCAGTTACTCCGGGCCGAACTATGGCTACACCTTC. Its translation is CASSYSGPNYGYTF.

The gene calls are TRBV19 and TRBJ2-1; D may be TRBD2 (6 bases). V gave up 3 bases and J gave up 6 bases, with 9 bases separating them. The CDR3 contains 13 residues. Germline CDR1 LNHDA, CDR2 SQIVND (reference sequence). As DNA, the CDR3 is TGTGCCAGTAGTATGGGACTGCTCAATGAGCAGTTCTTC. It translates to CASSMGLLNEQFF.

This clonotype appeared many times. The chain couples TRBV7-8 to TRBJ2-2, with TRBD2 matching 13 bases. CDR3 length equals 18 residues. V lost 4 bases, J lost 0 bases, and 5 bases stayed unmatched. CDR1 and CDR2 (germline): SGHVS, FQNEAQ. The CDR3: CASSSAGTSGTNTGELFF. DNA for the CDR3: TGTGCCAGCAGCTCAGCCGGGACTAGCGGGACGAACACCGGGGAGCTGTTTTTT.

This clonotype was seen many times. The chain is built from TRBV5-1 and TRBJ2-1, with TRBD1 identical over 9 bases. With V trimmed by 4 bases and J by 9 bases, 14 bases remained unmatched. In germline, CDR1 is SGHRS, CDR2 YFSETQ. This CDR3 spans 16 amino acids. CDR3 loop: CASSPGGGTGYVEQFF. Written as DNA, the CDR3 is TGCGCCAGCAGCCCCGGTGGGGGGACAGGGTACGTTGAGCAGTTCTTC.

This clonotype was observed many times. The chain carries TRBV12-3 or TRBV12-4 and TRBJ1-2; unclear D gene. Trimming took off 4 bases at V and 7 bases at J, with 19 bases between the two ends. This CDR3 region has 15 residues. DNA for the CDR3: TGTGCCAGCAGTTCTCCCGGAACGCCAACTGTTGGCTACACCTTC. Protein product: CASSSPGTPTVGYTF.

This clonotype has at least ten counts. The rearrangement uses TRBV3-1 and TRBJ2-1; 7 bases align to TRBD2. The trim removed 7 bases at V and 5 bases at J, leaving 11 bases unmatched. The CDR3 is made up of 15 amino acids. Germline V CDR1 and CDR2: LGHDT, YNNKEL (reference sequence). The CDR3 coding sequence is TGTGCCAGCACCCCCACCGGGAGGAACAACAATGAGCAGTTCTTC. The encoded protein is CASTPTGRNNNEQFF.

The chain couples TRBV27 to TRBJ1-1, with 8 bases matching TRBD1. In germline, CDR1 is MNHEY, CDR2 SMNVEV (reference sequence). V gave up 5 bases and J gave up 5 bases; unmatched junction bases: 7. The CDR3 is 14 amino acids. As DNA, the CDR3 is TGTGCCAGCAGTCTAAAACGACAGGGGACTGAAGCTTTCTTT. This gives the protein CASSLKRQGTEAFF.

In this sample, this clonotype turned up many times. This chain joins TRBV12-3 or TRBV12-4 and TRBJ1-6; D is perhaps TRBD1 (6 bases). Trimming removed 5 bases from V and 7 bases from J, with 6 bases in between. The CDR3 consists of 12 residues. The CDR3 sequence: CASSDRNSPLHF. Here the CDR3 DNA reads TGTGCCAGCAGTGACAGGAATTCACCCCTCCACTTT.

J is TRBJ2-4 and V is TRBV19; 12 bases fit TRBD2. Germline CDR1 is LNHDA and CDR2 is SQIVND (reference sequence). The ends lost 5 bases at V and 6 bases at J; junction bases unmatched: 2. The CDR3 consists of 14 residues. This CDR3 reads CASSAGLAGNIQYF. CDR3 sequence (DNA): TGTGCCAGTAGTGCGGGACTAGCGGGAAACATTCAGTACTTC.